This is a list of T cell receptor beta chains from one sample in a study of cytomegalovirus exposure and HLA in healthy donors. Clones were sequenced by immunoSEQ multiplex PCR, and TCRdb holds only the in-frame ones, with some missing. The sample includes about 110,000 clones, roughly 73% of them seen just once. The sequenced sample consisted of PBMCs. The receptors here all came from a woman in her 30s in good health and CMV-seronegative. Each CDR3 is given with its conserved first and last residue. The D gene is left open where the match is weak. A clone size is listed for some rows: how often the clone was seen (once, few, many), or a class if it is expanded.

16 | . | TRBJ2-1 | . | TRBV5-1 | TGCGCCAGCAGCTTGGTCGACTACCGGCGGTATAATGAGCAGTTCTTC | CASSLVDYRRYNEQFF
14 | TRBD1 | TRBJ2-7 | . | TRBV7-9 | TGTGCCAGCAGTAAGGGACAGGCACCCTACGAGCAGTACTTC | CASSKGQAPYEQYF
13 | . | TRBJ1-1 | . | TRBV19 | TGTGCCAGTATCTTCGGGAGTCGGACTGAAGCTTTCTTT | CASIFGSRTEAFF
15 | . | TRBJ1-6 | . | TRBV2 | TGTGCCAGCAGTGTTCAGCGCTCCTATAATTCACCCCTCCACTTT | CASSVQRSYNSPLHF
14 | TRBD1 | TRBJ1-4 | . | TRBV19 | TGTGCCACTAGAACCGGACAGGTGGTTGGGGAACTGTTTTTT | CATRTGQVVGELFF
13 | . | TRBJ1-5 | . | TRBV18 | TGTGCCAGCTCTACCGGTTCCGATCAGCCCCAGCATTTT | CASSTGSDQPQHF
16 | . | TRBJ1-1 | . | TRBV5-1 | TGCGCCAGCAGCTTGACTGTAGGACAGCCCGACACTGAAGCTTTCTTT | CASSLTVGQPDTEAFF
12 | TRBD2 | TRBJ2-7 | . | TRBV30 | TGTGCCTGGAGCAGGGAGGGCCACGAGCAGTACTTC | CAWSREGHEQYF
15 | TRBD1 | TRBJ1-2 | . | TRBV5-1 | TGCGCCAGCAGCTTGCGGACAGGGGGCTTCGATGGCTACACCTTC | CASSLRTGGFDGYTF
15 | TRBD1 | TRBJ2-1 | . | TRBV18 | TGTGCCAGCTCGTCCGGACAGGGGGCTCTCAATGAGCAGTTCTTC | CASSSGQGALNEQFF
13 | . | TRBJ2-4 | few | TRBV28 | TGTGCCAGCAGTTCCCAGGGTTTAAACATTCAGTACTTC | CASSSQGLNIQYF
14 | TRBD1 | TRBJ1-1 | . | TRBV9 | TGTGCCAGCAGCCCGCAGGGGGAACCCACTGAAGCTTTCTTT | CASSPQGEPTEAFF
11 | . | TRBJ1-1 | few | TRBV4-1 | TGCGCCAGCAGCCAAGGACAGGAAGCTTTCTTT | CASSQGQEAFF
15 | . | TRBJ1-2 | . | TRBV7-9 | TGTGCCAGCAGCTCTGTGGGGGCGTCCCGAGATGGCTACACCTTC | CASSSVGASRDGYTF
14 | . | TRBJ1-1 | once | TRBV7-6 | TGTGCCAGCGGGGGGAGGGGCGGGGTGACTGAAGCTTTCTTT | CASGGRGGVTEAFF
12 | TRBD1 | TRBJ1-2 | . | TRBV29-1 | TGCAGCGTGGGACAGGGGGCTCGGGGCTACACCTTC | CSVGQGARGYTF
14 | . | TRBJ1-6 | . | TRBV19 | TGTGCCAGTAGTATCTATGGGGCAGGTTCACCCCTCCACTTT | CASSIYGAGSPLHF
15 | . | TRBJ1-3 | . | TRBV6-5 | TGTGCCAGCAGTGTAGAACAGGCGGCTGGAAACACCATATATTTT | CASSVEQAAGNTIYF
13 | . | TRBJ1-2 | . | TRBV30 | TGTGCCTGGAGTGTGGGGACACGCTATGGCTACACCTTC | CAWSVGTRYGYTF
12 | . | TRBJ2-2 | . | TRBV5-4 | TGTGCCAGCAGCCAAAAAACCGGGGAGCTGTTTTTT | CASSQKTGELFF
15 | TRBD1 | TRBJ2-7 | . | TRBV10-3 | TGTGCCATCAGCCCCAGACAGGGACCCTCCTACGAGCAGTACTTC | CAISPRQGPSYEQYF
16 | . | TRBJ1-2 | . | TRBV5-1 | TGCGCCAGCAGCCAGGGACATCTTACTTCTAACTATGGCTACACCTTC | CASSQGHLTSNYGYTF
10 | . | TRBJ1-2 | . | TRBV29-1 | TGCAGCGTTAACGACAGGAGCTACACCTTC | CSVNDRSYTF
16 | TRBD2 | TRBJ2-1 | once | TRBV27 | TGTGCCAGCAGTTTATTAGTTGCGGGAGGTTCTAATGAGCAGTTCTTC | CASSLLVAGGSNEQFF
13 | TRBD1 | TRBJ1-3 | . | TRBV30 | TGTGCCTGGACCGGGACAGGGGGCAACACCATATATTTT | CAWTGTGGNTIYF
13 | TRBD1 | TRBJ1-2 | . | TRBV25-1 | TGTGCCAGCCGTGACAGGGCCGACTATGGCTACACCTTC | CASRDRADYGYTF
12 | . | TRBJ1-2 | . | TRBV6-5 | TGTGCCAGCCTCGGGAATGACTATGGCTACACCTTC | CASLGNDYGYTF
15 | TRBD1 | TRBJ1-2 | . | TRBV7-6 | TGTGCCAGCAGCACCCACAGGGGCCCCTCCTATGGCTACACCTTC | CASSTHRGPSYGYTF
13 | TRBD1 | TRBJ2-7 | . | TRBV6-5 | TGTGCCAGCAGGACGACAGGGGGTAACGAGCAGTACTTC | CASRTTGGNEQYF
14 | . | TRBJ1-1 | . | TRBV27 | TGTGCCAGCCTCCAGGTTTATCCCAACACTGAAGCTTTCTTT | CASLQVYPNTEAFF
14 | TRBD1 | TRBJ2-3 | few | TRBV29-1 | TGCAGCGTTGGGGGACAGGGGGTAGCGGATACGCAGTATTTT | CSVGGQGVADTQYF
19 | TRBD2 | TRBJ2-5 | . | TRBV7-9 | TGTGCCAGCAGCTTAGTTCAGGGACTAGCTGCGAATACCCAAGAGACCCAGTACTTC | CASSLVQGLAANTQETQYF
14 | TRBD1 | TRBJ1-2 | few | TRBV6-6 | TGTGCCAGCAGTTACCGGACAGGGGCCTATGGCTACACCTTC | CASSYRTGAYGYTF
18 | TRBD1 | TRBJ1-4 | few | TRBV19 | TGTGCCAGTAGCTTTCCTACGGGACAGGGGGCGACTAATGAAAAACTGTTTTTT | CASSFPTGQGATNEKLFF
14 | . | TRBJ2-5 | . | TRBV6-5 | TGTGCCAGCAGTTACTCTACAGTGGGAGAGACCCAGTACTTC | CASSYSTVGETQYF
16 | TRBD1 | TRBJ2-7 | . | TRBV4-1 | TGCGCCAGCAGCCAAGATCTCGGGACAGCCCCCTACGAGCAGTACTTC | CASSQDLGTAPYEQYF
15 | . | TRBJ2-1 | . | TRBV2 | TGTGCCAGCAGGCTCCGGGACACTCCCTACAATGAGCAGTTCTTC | CASRLRDTPYNEQFF
15 | TRBD2 | TRBJ2-2 | . | TRBV9 | TGTGCCAGCAGCGTTTTAGCGGGAAACACCGGGGAGCTGTTTTTT | CASSVLAGNTGELFF
13 | TRBD2 | TRBJ2-7 | once | TRBV6-1 | TGTGCCAGCAAACCGGGACTAGAATACGAGCAGTACTTC | CASKPGLEYEQYF
13 | TRBD1 | TRBJ1-1 | . | TRBV28 | TGTGCCAGCAGTTCTGGGACAGGGCTTGAAGCTTTCTTT | CASSSGTGLEAFF
15 | TRBD2 | TRBJ2-1 | . | TRBV19 | TGTGCCAGTAGTATCTTTAGCGGGCCCGCCAATGAGCAGTTCTTC | CASSIFSGPANEQFF
16 | TRBD2 | TRBJ2-1 | . | TRBV5-1 | TGCGCCAGCAGCTTGGCCCCACTAGCGTCCTACAATGAGCAGTTCTTC | CASSLAPLASYNEQFF
15 | . | TRBJ1-3 | . | TRBV30 | TGTGCCTGGAGTCGGAGGGCAGTAGCTGGAAACACCATATATTTT | CAWSRRAVAGNTIYF
12 | . | TRBJ1-1 | . | TRBV11-3 | TGTGCCAGCAGCTTTTCGACAGGTGAAGCTTTCTTT | CASSFSTGEAFF
13 | TRBD1 | TRBJ1-2 | . | TRBV10-3 | TGTGCCATCAGGCCGGGACAGGGAAGTGGCTACACCTTC | CAIRPGQGSGYTF
15 | . | TRBJ1-1 | once | TRBV11-2 | TGTGCCAGCAGCTTAGTCGGGGACATTTCCACTGAAGCTTTCTTT | CASSLVGDISTEAFF
15 | TRBD2 | TRBJ2-3 | . | TRBV5-1 | TGCGCCAGCAGCCCGGAGGGACTACCAGCAGATACGCAGTATTTT | CASSPEGLPADTQYF
13 | . | TRBJ2-3 | . | TRBV6-6 | TGTGCCAGCAGTTACCAAGGGAGAGATACGCAGTATTTT | CASSYQGRDTQYF
13 | TRBD1 | TRBJ1-1 | . | TRBV29-1 | TGCAGCGTCGGGGTTCTTCAGGGGGCTGAAGCTTTCTTT | CSVGVLQGAEAFF
13 | . | TRBJ1-1 | . | TRBV11-3 | TGTGCCAGCGGACTACAGGATGGAACTGAAGCTTTCTTT | CASGLQDGTEAFF
14 | TRBD1 | TRBJ2-2 | . | TRBV29-1 | TGCAGCGTTGCCGGGACAGCGAGTACCGGGGAGCTGTTTTTT | CSVAGTASTGELFF
12 | . | TRBJ2-3 | . | TRBV19 | TGTGCCAGTAGTACTTCAGCGGAACAGCAGTATTTT | CASSTSAEQQYF